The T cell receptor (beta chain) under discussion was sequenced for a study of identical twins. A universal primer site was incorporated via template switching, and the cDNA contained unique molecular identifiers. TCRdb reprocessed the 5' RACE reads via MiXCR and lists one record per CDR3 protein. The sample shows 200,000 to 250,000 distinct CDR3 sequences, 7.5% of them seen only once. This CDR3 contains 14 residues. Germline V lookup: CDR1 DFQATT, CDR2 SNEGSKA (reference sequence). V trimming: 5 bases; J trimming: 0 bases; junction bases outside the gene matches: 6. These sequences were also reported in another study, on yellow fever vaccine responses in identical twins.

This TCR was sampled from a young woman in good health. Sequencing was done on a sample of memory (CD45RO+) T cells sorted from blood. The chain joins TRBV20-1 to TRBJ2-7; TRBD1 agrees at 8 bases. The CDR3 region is CSAPDRVFSYEQYF. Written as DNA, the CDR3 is TGCAGTGCTCCGGACAGGGTCTTCTCCTACGAGCAGTACTTC.